Below, 8 T cell receptor beta chains from the same sample are listed, as sequenced in a study of early T cells in non-severe SARS-CoV-2 infection. One entry per CDR3 protein results from TCRdb running MiXCR on the 5' RACE reads. This sample yields about 99,000 distinct CDR3 sequences, of which approximately 17% are seen a single time; 0.95% to 1.5% belongs to the top ten. Sequences were obtained from whole blood. The receptor set was obtained from an adult who was a healthcare worker with PCR-confirmed SARS-CoV-2 infection or an uninfected control (not recorded which).

This clonotype was observed a handful of times. The genes are TRBV28 and TRBJ1-1; 9 positions match TRBD1. V gave up 8 bases and J gave up 5 bases; unmatched junction bases: 12. Germline V CDR1 and CDR2: MDHEN, SYDVKM. CDR3 size: 15 residues. CDR3 DNA: TGTGCCAGCCACCTTAAACAGGGGGCCAGGACTGAAGCTTTCTTT. Translation: CASHLKQGARTEAFF.

This clonotype occurred a few times. The rearrangement links TRBV10-2 to TRBJ2-1; D uncertain. Per germline, CDR1 WSHSY and CDR2 SAAADI. Deletions cut 3 bases from V and 8 bases from J, with 20 bases between. The CDR3 covers 16 residues. The DNA for the CDR3 is TGCGCCAGCAGTGATGCTGACTCCCGAGGCGTGTATGAGCAGTTCTTC. It is translated as CASSDADSRGVYEQFF.

The table lists this clonotype with many counts. The chain carries TRBV10-2 and TRBJ2-3, with no clear D. The length of the CDR3 is 18 residues. V lost 3 bases and J lost 0, with 19 bases in between. The germline V gene has CDR1 WSHSY and CDR2 SAAADI. The CDR3 sequence is CASSDRTFLSASTDTQYF. The DNA of the CDR3 is TGCGCCAGCAGTGATCGCACTTTCCTTAGTGCTAGCACAGATACGCAGTATTTT.

V usage is TRBV6-2 or TRBV6-3 and J usage is TRBJ1-5; no clear D. This CDR3 spans 14 amino acids. Trimming left V 6 bases short and J 0 bases short, with 9 bases between. Germline-derived CDR1 and CDR2 are MNHEY and SVGEGT. For the CDR3, the DNA is TGTGCCAGCAGGAAAGGGAATAGCAATCAGCCCCAGCATTTT. It encodes CASRKGNSNQPQHF.

This clonotype was seen a handful of times. V usage is TRBV4-2 and J usage is TRBJ1-6; the D gene is possibly TRBD1 (5 bases). In germline, CDR1 is LGHNA, CDR2 YNFKEQ. Trimming took 5 bases from V and 10 from J, leaving 12 bases between them. The CDR3 loop spans 13 amino acids. This CDR3 is CASSIQGGSPLHF. The CDR3 region has the DNA TGTGCCAGCAGCATTCAGGGTGGCTCACCCCTCCACTTT.

This clonotype turned up a few times. The chain uses TRBV10-3 and TRBJ2-7; 7 bases line up with TRBD2. This CDR3 is 18 amino acids long. Germline trimming cut 2 bases from V and 4 bases from J; bases unmatched to any gene: 17. Germline assignment: CDR1 ENHRY and CDR2 SYGVKD. CDR3 coding DNA: TGTGCCATCAGTGAGACAACCCTACCAAGACGCGGGGGTTACGAGCAGTACTTC. Translated: CAISETTLPRRGGYEQYF.

The J gene is TRBJ1-4, the V gene TRBV28; weak D call: TRBD1 (6 bases). The CDR3 loop spans 13 amino acids. V was shortened by 6 bases and J by 7 bases, with 12 bases between the two germline ends. The germline CDR1 and CDR2 sequences are MDHEN and SYDVKM. The DNA of the CDR3 is TGTGCCAGCAGGCCAGGGGCAGTTGAAAAACTGTTTTTT. Residues: CASRPGAVEKLFF. The full variable domain, completed using reference TRBV28 and TRBJ1-4, is DVKVTQSSRYLVKRTGEKVFLECVQDMDHENMFWYRQDPGLGLRLIYFSYDVKMKEKGDIPEGYSVSREKKERFSLILESASTNQTSMYLCASRPGAVEKLFFGSGTQLSVL.

The genes are TRBV9 and TRBJ2-7; D may be TRBD2 (6 bases). From germline, CDR1 is SGDLS and CDR2 YYNGEE. Deletions cut 0 bases from V and 5 bases from J, with 15 bases between. The CDR3 extends over 15 amino acids. This CDR3 reads CASSVGGGDAHEQYF. The CDR3 bases are TGTGCCAGCAGCGTAGGAGGCGGGGACGCGCACGAGCAGTACTTC.